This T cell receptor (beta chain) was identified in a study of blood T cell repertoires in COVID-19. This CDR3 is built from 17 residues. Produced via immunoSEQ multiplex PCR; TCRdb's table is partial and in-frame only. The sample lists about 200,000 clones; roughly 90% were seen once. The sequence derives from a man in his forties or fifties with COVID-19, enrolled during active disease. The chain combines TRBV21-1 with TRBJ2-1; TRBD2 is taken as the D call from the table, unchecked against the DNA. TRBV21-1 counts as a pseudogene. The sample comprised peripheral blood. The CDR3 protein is CASSKRPPGLVYNEQFF. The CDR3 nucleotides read TGTGCCAGCAGCAAACGCCCACCGGGACTAGTTTACAATGAGCAGTTCTTC.